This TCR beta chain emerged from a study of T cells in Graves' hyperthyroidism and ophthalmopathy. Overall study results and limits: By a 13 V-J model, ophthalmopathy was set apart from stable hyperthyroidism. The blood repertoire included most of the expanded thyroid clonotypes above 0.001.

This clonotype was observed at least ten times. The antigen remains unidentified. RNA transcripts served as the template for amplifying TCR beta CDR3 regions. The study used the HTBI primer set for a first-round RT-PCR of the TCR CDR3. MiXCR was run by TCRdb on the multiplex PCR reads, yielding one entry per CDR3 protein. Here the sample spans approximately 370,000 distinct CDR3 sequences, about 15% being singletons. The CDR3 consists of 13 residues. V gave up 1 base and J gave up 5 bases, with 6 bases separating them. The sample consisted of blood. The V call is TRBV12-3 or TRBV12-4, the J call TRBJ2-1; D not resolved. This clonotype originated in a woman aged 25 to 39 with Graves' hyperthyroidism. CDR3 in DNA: TGTGCCAGCAGTTTAGTAGGACACAATGAGCAGTTCTTC. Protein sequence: CASSLVGHNEQFF.